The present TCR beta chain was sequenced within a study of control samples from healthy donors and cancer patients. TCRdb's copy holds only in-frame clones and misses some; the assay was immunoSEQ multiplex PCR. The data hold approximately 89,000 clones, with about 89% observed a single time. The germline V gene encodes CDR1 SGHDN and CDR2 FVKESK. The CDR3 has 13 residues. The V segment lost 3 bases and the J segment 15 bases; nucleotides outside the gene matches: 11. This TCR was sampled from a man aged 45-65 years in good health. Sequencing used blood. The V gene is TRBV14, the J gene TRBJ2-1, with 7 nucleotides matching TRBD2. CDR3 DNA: TGTGCCAGCAGCCAGGAGTGGACTAGTTCTCCGTTCTTC. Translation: CASSQEWTSSPFF.